This entry lists 8 T cell receptor beta chains sequenced from one sample in a study of graft-versus-host responses after intestinal transplantation (dated by TCRdb to 2020 to 2022). Libraries were built with the immunoSEQ multiplex PCR assay. Here the immuneACCESS table is served through TCRdb, limited to in-frame sequences with V and J called. Missing clones are a known gap in these copies; in checked studies unresolved V genes cover under half, and the rest lacks a known reason. The sample table shows some 50,000 clones, and about four fifths are seen once. 0.45% to 0.55% of the sample lies in the top ten. Their antigens are not known. According to the study, the label for this sample's time point signals: cells obtained before transplantation from donor or recipient. The sequences come from unstimulated CD4+ T cells sorted from spleen or lymph node cells, collected before transplant. These receptors came from a human donor who was the organ donor for an intestinal transplant.

The chain recombines TRBV7-6 with TRBJ2-5, with 7 bases matching TRBD1. After removal of 3 bases from V and 5 bases from J, the junction contained 0 bases not matched to a gene. The CDR3 covers 12 residues. Per germline, CDR1 SGHVS and CDR2 FNYEAQ. DNA of the CDR3: TGTGCCAGCAGCTTGGACAGGGAGACCCAGTACTTC. Protein: CASSLDRETQYF. Based on the CDR3 plus reference TRBV7-6 and TRBJ2-5, the full variable domain is GAGVSQSPRYKVTKRGQDVALRCDPISGHVSLYWYRQALGQGPEFLTYFNYEAQQDKSGLPNDRFSAERPEGSISTLTIQRTEQRDSAMYRCASSLDRETQYFGPGTRLLVL.

The rearrangement joins TRBV10-3 to TRBJ2-1; perhaps TRBD1 as D (6 bases). Germline CDR1 is ENHRY and CDR2 is SYGVKD. This CDR3 is 14 amino acids long. Trimming took off 10 bases at V and 8 bases at J, with 21 bases between the two ends. CDR3 DNA sequence: TGTGCCACAACAACAGGGTTGACGATCGATGAGCAGTTCTTC. Translation gives CATTTGLTIDEQFF.

This clone was found once. V gene TRBV19 combines with J gene TRBJ1-1, with a tentative D call TRBD1 (5 bases). The germline gives CDR1 LNHDA, CDR2 SQIVND (reference sequence). V was shortened by 3 bases and J by 9 bases, with 14 bases between the two germline ends. The CDR3 runs to 13 residues. The CDR3 spells CASSITYEGQAFF. In nucleotides, the CDR3 is TGTGCCAGTAGTATTACCTACGAGGGACAAGCTTTCTTT. Complete variable domain (other parts from reference TRBV19 and TRBJ1-1): DGGITQSPKYLFRKEGQNVTLSCEQNLNHDAMYWYRQDPGQGLRLIYYSQIVNDFQKGDIAEGYSVSREKKESFPLTVTSAQKNPTAFYLCASSITYEGQAFFGQGTRLTVV.

This clone was picked up one time. The chain carries TRBV7-9 and TRBJ1-4, with no clear D. V was trimmed by 3 bases and J by 1 base, leaving 9 bases between them. CDR1 and CDR2 from the germline V gene are SEHNR and FQNEAQ (reference sequence). The CDR3 length is 15 residues. The CDR3 region has the DNA TGTGCCAGCAGCTTTATACGTGAAACTAATGAAAAACTGTTTTTT. This codes for CASSFIRETNEKLFF.

The genes are TRBV30 and TRBJ2-4, with D hard to call. The V gene lost 5 bases and the J gene lost 9 bases, with 11 bases spanning the gap. CDR1 and CDR2 from the germline V gene are GTSNPN and SVGIG (reference sequence). The CDR3 runs 11 residues. The CDR3 loop is CAWVRVGIQYF. The CDR3 coding sequence is TGTGCCTGGGTGCGAGTGGGCATTCAGTACTTC.

The genes are TRBV10-3 and TRBJ1-2; 7 bases match TRBD1. V was pared by 2 bases and J by 0 bases, with 0 bases of the junction left unmatched. The CDR3 runs 14 residues. Per germline, CDR1 ENHRY and CDR2 SYGVKD. DNA for the CDR3: TGTGCCATCAGTGAGCAGGGGGCTAACTATGGCTACACCTTC. Residues: CAISEQGANYGYTF.

The V call is TRBV7-6, the J call TRBJ2-5; 14 positions agree with TRBD2. Trimming at V came to 1 base and at J to 2 bases, leaving 0 bases not matched to a gene. Germline lookup yields CDR1 SGHVS and CDR2 FNYEAQ. There are 16 residues in the CDR3. The CDR3 is CASSLGLAGGQETQYF. The CDR3, as DNA: TGTGCCAGCAGCTTAGGACTAGCGGGAGGGCAAGAGACCCAGTACTTC.

The chain links TRBV10-3 to TRBJ1-2, with 7 bases identical to TRBD1. In germline, CDR1 is ENHRY, CDR2 SYGVKD. V trimming: 6 bases; J trimming: 2 bases; junction bases outside the gene matches: 12. This CDR3 contains 16 residues. CDR3 bases: TGTGCCATCAGGGCCGACCGACAGGGCTTCAACTATGGCTACACCTTC. Translation: CAIRADRQGFNYGYTF.